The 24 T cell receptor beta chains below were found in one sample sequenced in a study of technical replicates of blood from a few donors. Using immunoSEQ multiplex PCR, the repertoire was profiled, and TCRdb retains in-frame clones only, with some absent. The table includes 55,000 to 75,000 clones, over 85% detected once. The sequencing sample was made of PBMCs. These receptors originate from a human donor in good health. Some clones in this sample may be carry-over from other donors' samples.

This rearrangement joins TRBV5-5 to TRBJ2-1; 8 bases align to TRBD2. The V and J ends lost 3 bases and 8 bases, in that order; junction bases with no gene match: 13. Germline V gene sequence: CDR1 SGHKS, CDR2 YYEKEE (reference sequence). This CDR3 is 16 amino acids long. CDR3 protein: CASSSGAGASGDEQFF. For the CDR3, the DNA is TGTGCCAGCAGCTCGGGAGCGGGAGCTTCTGGGGATGAGCAGTTCTTC. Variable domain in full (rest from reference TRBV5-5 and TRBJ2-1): DAGVTQSPTHLIKTRGQQVTLRCSPISGHKSVSWYQQVLGQGPQFIFQYYEKEERGRGNFPDRFSARQFPNYSSELNVNALLLGDSALYLCASSSGAGASGDEQFFGPGTRLTVL.

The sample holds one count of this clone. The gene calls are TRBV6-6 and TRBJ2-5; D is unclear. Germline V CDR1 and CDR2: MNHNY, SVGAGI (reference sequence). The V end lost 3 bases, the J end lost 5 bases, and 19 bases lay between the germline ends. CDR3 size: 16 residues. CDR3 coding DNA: TGTGCCAGCAGTTATATACGTCCGTGGGCATTGGAGACCCAGTACTTC. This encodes CASSYIRPWALETQYF.

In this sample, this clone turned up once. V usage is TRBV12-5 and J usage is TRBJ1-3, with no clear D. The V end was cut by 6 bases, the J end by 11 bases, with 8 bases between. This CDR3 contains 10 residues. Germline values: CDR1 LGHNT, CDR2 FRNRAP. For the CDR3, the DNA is TGTGCTAGTGGCCCTTTCCCCATATATTTT. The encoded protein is CASGPFPIYF.

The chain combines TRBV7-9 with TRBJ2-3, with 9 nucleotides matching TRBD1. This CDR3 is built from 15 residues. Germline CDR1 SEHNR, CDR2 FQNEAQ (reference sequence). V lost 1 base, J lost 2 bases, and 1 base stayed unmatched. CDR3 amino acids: CASSLGDRATDTQYF. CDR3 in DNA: TGTGCCAGCAGCTTAGGGGACAGGGCCACAGATACGCAGTATTTT.

The CDR3 loop is CASSLGAGPTYEQYF. CDR3 bases: TGTGCCAGCAGCTTAGGCGCAGGGCCGACCTACGAGCAGTACTTC. The chain links TRBV7-2 to TRBJ2-7; D perhaps matches TRBD1 (5 bases). V gave up 1 base and J gave up 2 bases, with 12 bases separating them. The CDR3 has 15 amino acids. The germline V gene has CDR1 SGHTA and CDR2 FQGNSA.

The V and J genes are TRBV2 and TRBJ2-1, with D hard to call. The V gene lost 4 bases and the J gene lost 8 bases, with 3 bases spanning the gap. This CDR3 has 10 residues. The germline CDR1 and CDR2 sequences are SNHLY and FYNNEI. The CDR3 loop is CASSVDEQFF. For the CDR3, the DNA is TGTGCCAGCAGTGTCGATGAGCAGTTCTTC.

The CDR3 DNA is TGTGCACAAAGCTTAGTAAAGGTAGTGAGGGTTTACTATGGCTACACCTTC. This sequence encodes CAQSLVKVVRVYYGYTF. The gene calls are TRBV7-8 and TRBJ1-2; D is undetermined. The germline V gene has CDR1 SGHVS and CDR2 FQNEAQ. The CDR3 is made up of 17 amino acids.

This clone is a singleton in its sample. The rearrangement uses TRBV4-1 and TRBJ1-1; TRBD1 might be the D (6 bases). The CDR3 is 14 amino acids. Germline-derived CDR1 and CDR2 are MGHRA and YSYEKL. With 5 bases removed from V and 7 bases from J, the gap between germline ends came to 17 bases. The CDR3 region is CASSSPTTGSEAFF. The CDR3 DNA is TGCGCCAGCAGCTCGCCGACAACAGGGAGTGAAGCTTTCTTT.

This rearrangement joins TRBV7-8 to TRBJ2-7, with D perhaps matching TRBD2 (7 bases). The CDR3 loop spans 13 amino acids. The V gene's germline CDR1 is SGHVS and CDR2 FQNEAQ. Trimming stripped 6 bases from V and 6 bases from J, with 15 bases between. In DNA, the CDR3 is TGTGCCAGCAGGTTGGGGGAGGGGGGCGAGCAGTACTTC. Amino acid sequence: CASRLGEGGEQYF.

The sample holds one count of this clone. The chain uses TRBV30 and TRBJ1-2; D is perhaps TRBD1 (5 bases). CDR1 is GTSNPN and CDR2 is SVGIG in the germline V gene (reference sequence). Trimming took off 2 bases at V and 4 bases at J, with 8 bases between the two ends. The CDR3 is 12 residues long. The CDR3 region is CAWSFGGYGYTF. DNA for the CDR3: TGTGCCTGGAGTTTCGGGGGCTATGGCTACACCTTC. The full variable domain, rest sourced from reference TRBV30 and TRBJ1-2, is SQTIHQWPATLVQPVGSPLSLECTVEGTSNPNLYWYRQAAGRGLQLLFYSVGIGQISSEVPQNLSASRPQDRQFILSSKKLLLSDSGFYLCAWSFGGYGYTFGSGTRLTVV.

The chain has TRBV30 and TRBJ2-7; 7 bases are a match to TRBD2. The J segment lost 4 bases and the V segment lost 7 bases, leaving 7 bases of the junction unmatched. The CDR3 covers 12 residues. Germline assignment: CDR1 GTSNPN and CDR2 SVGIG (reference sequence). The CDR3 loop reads CASQGLDYEQYF. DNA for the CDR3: TGTGCCTCTCAAGGACTAGATTACGAGCAGTACTTC.

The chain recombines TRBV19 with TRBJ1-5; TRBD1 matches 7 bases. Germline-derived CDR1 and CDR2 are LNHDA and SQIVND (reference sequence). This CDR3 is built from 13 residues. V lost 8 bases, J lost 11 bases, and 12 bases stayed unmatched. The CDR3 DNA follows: TGTGCCAGTCAAACAGGGGACATTCCGACCCAGCATTTT. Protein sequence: CASQTGDIPTQHF.

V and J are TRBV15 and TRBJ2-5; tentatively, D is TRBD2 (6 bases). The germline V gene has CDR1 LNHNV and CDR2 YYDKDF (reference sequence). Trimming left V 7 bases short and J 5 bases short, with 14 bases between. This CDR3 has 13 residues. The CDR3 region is CATNYASEETQYF. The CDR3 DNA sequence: TGTGCCACCAATTATGCTAGCGAGGAGACCCAGTACTTC.

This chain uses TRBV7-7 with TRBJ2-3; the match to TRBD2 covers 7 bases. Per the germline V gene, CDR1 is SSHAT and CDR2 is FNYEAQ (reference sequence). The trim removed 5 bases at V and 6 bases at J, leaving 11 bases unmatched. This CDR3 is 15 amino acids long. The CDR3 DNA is TGTGCCAGCAGCCCCGGGGGGTTCGCGGGCGATACGCAGTATTTT. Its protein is CASSPGGFAGDTQYF.

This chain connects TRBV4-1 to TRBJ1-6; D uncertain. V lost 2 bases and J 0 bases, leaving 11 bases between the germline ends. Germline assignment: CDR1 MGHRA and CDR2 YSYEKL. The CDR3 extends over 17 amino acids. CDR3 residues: CASSQLDMISYNSPLHF. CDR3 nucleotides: TGCGCCAGCAGCCAACTCGACATGATCTCCTATAATTCACCCCTCCACTTT.

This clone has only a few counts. The CDR3 coding sequence is TGTGCCAGTAGTCCTAGCGGGGCCCTATCCACAGATACGCAGTATTTT. Amino acid sequence: CASSPSGALSTDTQYF. The chain carries TRBV19 and TRBJ2-3; 9 nucleotides line up with TRBD2. CDR3 length: 16 amino acids. The J segment lost 2 bases and the V segment lost 5 bases, leaving 8 bases of the junction unmatched. Germline assignment: CDR1 LNHDA and CDR2 SQIVND (reference sequence).

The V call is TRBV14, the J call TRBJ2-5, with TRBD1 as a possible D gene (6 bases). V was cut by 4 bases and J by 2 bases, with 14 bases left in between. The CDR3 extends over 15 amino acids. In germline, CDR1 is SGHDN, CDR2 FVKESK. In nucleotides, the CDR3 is TGTGCCAGCAGCCCTTTTGGGGGCTTACAAGAGACCCAGTACTTC. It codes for CASSPFGGLQETQYF.

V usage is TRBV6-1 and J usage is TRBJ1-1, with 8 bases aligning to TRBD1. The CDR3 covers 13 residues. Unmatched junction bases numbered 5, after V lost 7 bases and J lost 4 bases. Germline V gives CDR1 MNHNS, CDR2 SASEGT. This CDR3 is CASMTGAGTEAFF. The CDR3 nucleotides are TGTGCCAGCATGACAGGGGCCGGCACTGAAGCTTTCTTT.

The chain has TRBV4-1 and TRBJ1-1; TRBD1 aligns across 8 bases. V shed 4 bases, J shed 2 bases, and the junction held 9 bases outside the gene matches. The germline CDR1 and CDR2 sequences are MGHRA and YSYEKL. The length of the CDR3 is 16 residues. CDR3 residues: CASSPRQGFLNTEAFF. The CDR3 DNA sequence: TGCGCCAGCAGCCCACGACAGGGGTTTTTAAACACTGAAGCTTTCTTT.

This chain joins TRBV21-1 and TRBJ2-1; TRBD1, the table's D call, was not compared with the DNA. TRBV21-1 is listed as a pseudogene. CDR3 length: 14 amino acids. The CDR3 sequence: CASSTRQGAREQFF. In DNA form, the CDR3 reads TGTGCCAGCAGCACCCGACAGGGGGCAAGGGAGCAGTTCTTC.

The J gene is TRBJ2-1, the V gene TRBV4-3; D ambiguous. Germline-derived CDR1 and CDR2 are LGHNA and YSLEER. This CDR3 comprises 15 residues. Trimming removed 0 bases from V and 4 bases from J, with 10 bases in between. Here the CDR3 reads CASSQDIVAYNEQFF. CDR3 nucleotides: TGCGCCAGCAGCCAAGATATAGTAGCTTACAATGAGCAGTTCTTC.

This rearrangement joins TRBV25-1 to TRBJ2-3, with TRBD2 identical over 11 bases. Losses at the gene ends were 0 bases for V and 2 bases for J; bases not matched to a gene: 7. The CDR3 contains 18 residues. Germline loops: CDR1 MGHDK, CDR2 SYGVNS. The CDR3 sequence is CASSEYATSGRPTDTQYF. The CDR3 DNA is TGTGCCAGCAGTGAATATGCAACTAGCGGGAGACCCACAGATACGCAGTATTTT.

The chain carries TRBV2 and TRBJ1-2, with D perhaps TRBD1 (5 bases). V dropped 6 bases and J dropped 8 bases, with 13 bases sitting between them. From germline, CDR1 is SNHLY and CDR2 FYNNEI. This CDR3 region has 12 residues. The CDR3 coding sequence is TGTGCCAGCAGAACAGGTTCTGGAGGCTACACCTTC. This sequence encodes CASRTGSGGYTF.

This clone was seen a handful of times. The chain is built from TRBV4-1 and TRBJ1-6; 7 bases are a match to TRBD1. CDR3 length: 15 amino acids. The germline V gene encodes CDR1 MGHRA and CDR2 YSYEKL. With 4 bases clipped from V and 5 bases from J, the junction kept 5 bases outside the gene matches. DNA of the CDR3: TGCGCCAGCAGCCTCCCGACAGGGAATAATTCACCCCTCCACTTT. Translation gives CASSLPTGNNSPLHF.